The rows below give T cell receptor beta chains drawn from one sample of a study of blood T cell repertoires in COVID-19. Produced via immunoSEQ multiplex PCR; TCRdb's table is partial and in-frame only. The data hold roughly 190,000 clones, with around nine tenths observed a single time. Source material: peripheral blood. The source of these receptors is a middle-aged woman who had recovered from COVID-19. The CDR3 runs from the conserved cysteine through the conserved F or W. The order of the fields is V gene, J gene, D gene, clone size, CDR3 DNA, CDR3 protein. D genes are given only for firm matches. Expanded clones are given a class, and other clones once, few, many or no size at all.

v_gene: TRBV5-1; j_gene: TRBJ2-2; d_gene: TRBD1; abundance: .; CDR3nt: TGCGCCAGCAGCCCCGGGCAGGGGGCAAACACCGGGGAGCTGTTTTTT; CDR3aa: CASSPGQGANTGELFF
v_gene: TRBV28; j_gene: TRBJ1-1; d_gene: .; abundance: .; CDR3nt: TGTGCCAGCAGTTTACAGGGCCCCGGAAACACTGAAGCTTTCTTT; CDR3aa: CASSLQGPGNTEAFF
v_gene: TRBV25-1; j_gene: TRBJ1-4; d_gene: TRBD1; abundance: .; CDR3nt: TGTGCCAGCAGTGAATGGGCAGGGGGCTTTGAAAAACTGTTTTTT; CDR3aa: CASSEWAGGFEKLFF
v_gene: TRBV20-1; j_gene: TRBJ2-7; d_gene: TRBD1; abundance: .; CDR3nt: TGCAGTGCTCGTGGACAGGGGGCCAACTACGAGCAGTACTTC; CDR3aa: CSARGQGANYEQYF
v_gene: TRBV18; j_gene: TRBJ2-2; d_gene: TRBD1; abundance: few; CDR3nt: TGTGCCAGCTCACCAGGTGGCCGACAGGGGACCGGGGAGCTGTTTTTT; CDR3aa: CASSPGGRQGTGELFF
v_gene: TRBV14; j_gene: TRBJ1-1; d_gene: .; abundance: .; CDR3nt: TGTGCCAGCAGCCAAGTAGGGGACACTGAAGCTTTCTTT; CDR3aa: CASSQVGDTEAFF
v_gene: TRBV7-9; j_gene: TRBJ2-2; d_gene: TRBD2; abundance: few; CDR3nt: TGTGCCAGCAGCTTAGAGGGGACTAGCGAGACCACCGGGGAGCTGTTTTTT; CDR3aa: CASSLEGTSETTGELFF
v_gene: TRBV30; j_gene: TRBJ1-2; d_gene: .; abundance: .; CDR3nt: TGTGCCTGGGCGGGTAGTCCCCCCCCCTATTATGGCTACACCTTC; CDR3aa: CAWAGSPPPYYGYTF
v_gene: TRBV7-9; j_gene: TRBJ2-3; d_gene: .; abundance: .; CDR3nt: TGTGCCAGCAGCTCCGGCCCGGGGGTAGATACGCAGTATTTT; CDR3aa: CASSSGPGVDTQYF
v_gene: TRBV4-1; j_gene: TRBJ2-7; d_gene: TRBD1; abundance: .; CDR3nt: TGCGCCAGCAGCCAAGATCTCAAGACAGGGACCTACGAGCAGTACTTC; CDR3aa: CASSQDLKTGTYEQYF
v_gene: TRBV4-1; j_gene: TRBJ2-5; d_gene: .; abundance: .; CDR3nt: TGCGCCAGCAGCCAGCCTGTGGACGGGAAGCAAGAGACCCAGTACTTC; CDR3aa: CASSQPVDGKQETQYF
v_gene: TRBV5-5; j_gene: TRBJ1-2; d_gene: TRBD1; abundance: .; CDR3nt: TGTGCCAGCAGCCAACCGGACAGGGGCTATGGCTACACCTTC; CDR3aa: CASSQPDRGYGYTF
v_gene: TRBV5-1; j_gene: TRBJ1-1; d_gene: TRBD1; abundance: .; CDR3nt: TGCGCCAGCAGCTTTCAGGCAGGGGGGAACACTGAAGCTTTCTTT; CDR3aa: CASSFQAGGNTEAFF
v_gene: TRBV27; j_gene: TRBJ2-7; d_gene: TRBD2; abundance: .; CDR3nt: TGTGCCAGCAGGCTAGCGGGAGGGCCGGGCGAGCAGTACTTC; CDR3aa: CASRLAGGPGEQYF
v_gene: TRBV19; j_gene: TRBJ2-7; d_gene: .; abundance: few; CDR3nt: TGTGCCAGTAGTCTTCAGAGCCGGGGATCCTCCTACGAGCAGTACTTC; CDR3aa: CASSLQSRGSSYEQYF
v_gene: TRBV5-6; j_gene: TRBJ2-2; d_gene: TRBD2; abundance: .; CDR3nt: TGTGCCAGCAGCTTTGGGACTAGGTCCGCCGGGGAGCTGTTTTTT; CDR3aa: CASSFGTRSAGELFF
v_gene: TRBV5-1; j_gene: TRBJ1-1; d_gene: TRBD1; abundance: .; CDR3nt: TGCGCCAGCAGTCCTTCTGGACAGGGGAACACTGAAGCTTTCTTT; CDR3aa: CASSPSGQGNTEAFF
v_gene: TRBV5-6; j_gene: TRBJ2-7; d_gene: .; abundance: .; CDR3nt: TGTGCCAGCAGCTCCCTTAGGGGGTCCTACGAGCAGTACTTC; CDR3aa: CASSSLRGSYEQYF
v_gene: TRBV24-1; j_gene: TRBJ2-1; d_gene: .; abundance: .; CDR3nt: TGTGCCACCAGCCATTCCAAATGGACAGACCACAATGGGCAGTTCTTC; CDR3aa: CATSHSKWTDHNGQFF
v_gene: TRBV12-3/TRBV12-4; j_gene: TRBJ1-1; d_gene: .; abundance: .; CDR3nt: TGTGCCAGCAGTTTAGGCAGGGCTAGTGAAGCTTTCTTT; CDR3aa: CASSLGRASEAFF
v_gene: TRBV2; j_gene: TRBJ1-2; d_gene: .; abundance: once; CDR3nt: TGTGCCAGCAGCGTAGAGAGTAACTATGGCTACACCTTC; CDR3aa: CASSVESNYGYTF
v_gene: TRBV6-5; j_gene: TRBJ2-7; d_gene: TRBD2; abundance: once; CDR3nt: TGTGCCAGCAGTTACGGCCAAGCGGGAATATACGAGCAGTACTTC; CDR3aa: CASSYGQAGIYEQYF
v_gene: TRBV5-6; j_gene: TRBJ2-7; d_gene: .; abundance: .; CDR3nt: TGTGCCAGCAGCTTGGTGGGGGGATTGGCCTACGAGCAGTACTTC; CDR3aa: CASSLVGGLAYEQYF
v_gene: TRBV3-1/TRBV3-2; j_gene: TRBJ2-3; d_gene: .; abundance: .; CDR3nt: TGTGCCAGCAGCAATTTCGGGTACAGCACAGATACGCAGTATTTT; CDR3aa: CASSNFGYSTDTQYF
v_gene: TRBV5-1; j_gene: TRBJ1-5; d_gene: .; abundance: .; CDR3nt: TGCGCCAGCAGCTTGGCACCAGGGAATAGCAATCAGCCCCAGCATTTT; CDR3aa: CASSLAPGNSNQPQHF
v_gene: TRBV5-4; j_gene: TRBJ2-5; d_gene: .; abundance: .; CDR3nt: TGTGCCAGCAGCCCGCAACAGGGAGGGGAGACCCAGTACTTC; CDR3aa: CASSPQQGGETQYF
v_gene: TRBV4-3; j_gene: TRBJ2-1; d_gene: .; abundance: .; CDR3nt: TGCGCCAGCAGCCGTGGCGGGATAGTCGATGAGCAGTTCTTC; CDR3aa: CASSRGGIVDEQFF
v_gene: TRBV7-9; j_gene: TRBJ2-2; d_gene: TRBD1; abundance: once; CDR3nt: TGTGCCAGCAGCTTAGCTGTTCGGGGACAGGGGGCAGTCGGGGAGCTGTTTTTT; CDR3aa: CASSLAVRGQGAVGELFF
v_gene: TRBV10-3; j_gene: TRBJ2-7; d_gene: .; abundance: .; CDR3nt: TGTGCCATCAGTGAGTCCGGGTTTCACGAGCAGTACTTC; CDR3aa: CAISESGFHEQYF
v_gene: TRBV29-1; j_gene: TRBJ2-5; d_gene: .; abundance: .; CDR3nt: TGCAGCGTTCGAGAAAAAGAGACCCAGTACTTC; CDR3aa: CSVREKETQYF
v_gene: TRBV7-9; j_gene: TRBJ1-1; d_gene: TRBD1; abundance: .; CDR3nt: TGTGCCAGCAGCTCGGACAGGGTGAACACTGAAGCTTTCTTT; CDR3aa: CASSSDRVNTEAFF
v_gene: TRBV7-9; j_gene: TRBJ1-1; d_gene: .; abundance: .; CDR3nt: TGTGCCAGCAGCCCCCGAGGACAGTTACCCATGATGAACACTGAAGCTTTCTTT; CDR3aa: CASSPRGQLPMMNTEAFF
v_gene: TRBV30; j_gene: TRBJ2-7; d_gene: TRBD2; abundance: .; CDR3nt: TGTGCCTGGGGAGGGGGACTAGCGGGCGAACAGTACTTC; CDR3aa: CAWGGGLAGEQYF
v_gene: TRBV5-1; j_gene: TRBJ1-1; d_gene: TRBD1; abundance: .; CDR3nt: TGCGCCAGCAGCTCCGATCCACGACAGGGCTTCGTACGGACTGAAGCTTTCTTT; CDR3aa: CASSSDPRQGFVRTEAFF